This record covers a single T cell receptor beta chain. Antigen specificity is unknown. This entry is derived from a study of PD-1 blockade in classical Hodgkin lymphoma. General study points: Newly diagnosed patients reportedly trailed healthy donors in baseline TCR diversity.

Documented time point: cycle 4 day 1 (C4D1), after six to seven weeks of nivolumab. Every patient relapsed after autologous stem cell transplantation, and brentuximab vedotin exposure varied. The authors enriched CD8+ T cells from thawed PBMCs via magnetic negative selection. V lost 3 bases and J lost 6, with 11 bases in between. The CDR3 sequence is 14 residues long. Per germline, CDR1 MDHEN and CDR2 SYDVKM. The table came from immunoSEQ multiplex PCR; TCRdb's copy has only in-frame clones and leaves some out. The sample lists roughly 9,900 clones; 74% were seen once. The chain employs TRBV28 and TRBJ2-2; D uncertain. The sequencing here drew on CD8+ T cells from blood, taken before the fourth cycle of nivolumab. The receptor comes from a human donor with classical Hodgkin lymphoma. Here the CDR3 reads CASSFNRASGELFF. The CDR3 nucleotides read TGTGCCAGCAGTTTCAATCGGGCGTCCGGGGAGCTGTTTTTT.